Listed below are T cell receptor beta chains from one sample, sequenced in a study of cytomegalovirus exposure and HLA in healthy donors. TCRdb's table, derived via immunoSEQ multiplex PCR, lists solely in-frame clones and lacks some. The sample includes 100,000 to 150,000 clones, 70% to 90% of them seen just once. Sequences were obtained from PBMCs. The receptors were sampled from a man aged 40-55 years in good health and CMV-seronegative. CDR3s include the opening cysteine and the closing phenylalanine or tryptophan. The D gene is left open where the match is weak. Some rows have no size entry. The others give once, few or many, or a class for an expanded clone.

d_gene	v_gene	abundance	j_gene	CDR3aa	CDR3nt
NA	TRBV14	once	TRBJ1-2	CASSFDRPNYGYTF	TGTGCCAGCAGCTTCGACAGGCCTAACTATGGCTACACCTTC
TRBD2	TRBV7-7	NA	TRBJ2-3	CASSLAGGTDTQYF	TGTGCTAGCAGCTTAGCGGGAGGAACAGATACGCAGTATTTT
NA	TRBV18	NA	TRBJ1-1	CASSRPKRQENTEAFF	TGTGCCAGCTCACGACCGAAACGACAGGAGAACACTGAAGCTTTCTTT
NA	TRBV5-6	NA	TRBJ1-2	CASSFRGVGYGYTF	TGTGCCAGCAGCTTCAGGGGAGTCGGCTATGGCTACACCTTC
NA	TRBV4-1	few	TRBJ1-1	CASSQSEQAYLNTEAFF	TGCGCCAGCAGCCAGTCGGAACAGGCCTACTTGAACACTGAAGCTTTCTTT
TRBD1	TRBV19	NA	TRBJ1-2	CASSTNPTGGGYGYTF	TGTGCCAGTAGTACCAACCCGACAGGGGGCGGCTATGGCTACACCTTC
TRBD1	TRBV30	NA	TRBJ1-6	CAWGTGLVSPLHF	TGTGCCTGGGGGACAGGGCTCGTGTCACCCCTCCACTTT
TRBD1	TRBV6-5	NA	TRBJ2-7	CASSYSGQGTSYEQYF	TGTGCCAGCAGTTACTCGGGACAGGGGACGTCCTACGAGCAGTACTTC
TRBD1	TRBV7-7	NA	TRBJ2-5	CASSRTGGPQETQYF	TGTGCCAGCAGCCGGACAGGGGGGCCCCAAGAGACCCAGTACTTC
NA	TRBV19	NA	TRBJ1-2	CASDAGGYGYTF	TGTGCCAGCGATGCCGGTGGCTATGGCTACACCTTC
NA	TRBV11-2	few	TRBJ1-2	CASRPPPPAGYGYTF	TGTGCCAGCAGACCTCCCCCCCCAGCGGGTTATGGCTACACCTTC
TRBD1	TRBV11-3	NA	TRBJ2-5	CASSRGEGTGQETQYF	TGTGCCAGCAGCCGAGGGGAAGGGACAGGGCAAGAGACCCAGTACTTC
TRBD1	TRBV30	NA	TRBJ2-5	CAWSMKDRAETQYF	TGTGCCTGGAGTATGAAGGACAGGGCCGAGACCCAGTACTTC
TRBD2	TRBV2	NA	TRBJ2-7	CASIFRLAGTLEQYF	TGTGCCAGCATTTTTCGACTAGCGGGGACCTTGGAGCAGTACTTC
NA	TRBV6-6	NA	TRBJ1-2	CASSPRAAGYGYTF	TGTGCCAGCAGCCCCCGGGCAGCGGGCTATGGCTACACCTTC
NA	TRBV19	NA	TRBJ2-7	CASRVHENSYEQYF	TGTGCCAGTCGGGTACACGAAAACTCCTACGAGCAGTACTTC
TRBD1	TRBV6-5	NA	TRBJ1-5	CASSRQGAQPQHF	TGTGCCAGCAGTCGACAGGGGGCCCAGCCCCAGCATTTT
NA	TRBV6-1	NA	TRBJ2-5	CASSNTGIETQYF	TGTGCCAGCAGTAATACAGGGATCGAGACCCAGTACTTC
NA	TRBV27	NA	TRBJ1-6	CASRQGYNSPLHF	TGTGCCAGCAGACAGGGATATAATTCACCCCTCCACTTT
NA	TRBV2	NA	TRBJ1-5	CASSLADSDQPQHF	TGTGCCAGCAGCCTGGCGGACAGTGATCAGCCCCAGCATTTT
NA	TRBV27	NA	TRBJ2-2	CASSMNRIPTGELFF	TGTGCCAGCAGTATGAACAGGATCCCCACCGGGGAGCTGTTTTTT
NA	TRBV13	once	TRBJ2-2	CASSVNRGNTGELFF	TGTGCCAGCAGCGTGAATAGGGGGAACACCGGGGAGCTGTTTTTT
NA	TRBV5-6	few	TRBJ2-3	CASSLDKATDTQYF	TGTGCCAGCAGCCTCGACAAAGCCACAGATACGCAGTATTTT
NA	TRBV4-3	NA	TRBJ1-1	CASSQDGRARNTEAFF	TGCGCCAGCAGCCAAGATGGGAGGGCTCGGAACACTGAAGCTTTCTTT
TRBD1	TRBV30	NA	TRBJ2-1	CAWSWRTGGNEQFF	TGTGCCTGGAGCTGGCGGACAGGGGGCAATGAGCAGTTCTTC
NA	TRBV15	NA	TRBJ2-1	CATSRAGVRNEQFF	TGTGCCACCAGCAGAGCGGGGGTGAGAAATGAGCAGTTCTTC
TRBD1	TRBV28	NA	TRBJ1-2	CASSLGTGVYGYTF	TGTGCCAGCAGTTTAGGGACAGGGGTGTATGGCTACACCTTC
NA	TRBV7-9	NA	TRBJ1-5	CASSLVSGAVNQPQHF	TGTGCCAGCAGCTTAGTTAGTGGGGCAGTCAATCAGCCCCAGCATTTT
NA	TRBV9	once	TRBJ2-5	CASSVEVTQKETQYF	TGTGCCAGCAGCGTAGAAGTGACTCAAAAAGAGACCCAGTACTTC
NA	TRBV12-5	NA	TRBJ2-7	CASGLGLDSRDIYEQYF	TGTGCTAGTGGTTTGGGCCTAGATTCCAGGGACATCTACGAGCAGTACTTC
TRBD2	TRBV5-1	NA	TRBJ2-7	CASSLRPGSGGVYEQYF	TGCGCCAGCAGCTTGCGCCCTGGTAGCGGGGGGGTATACGAGCAGTACTTC
TRBD2	TRBV7-2	NA	TRBJ2-7	CASSLSGGSLAYEQYF	TGTGCCAGCAGCTTAAGCGGGGGTAGCTTGGCCTACGAGCAGTACTTC
NA	TRBV4-3	once	TRBJ2-5	CASSQDAGRETQYF	TGCGCCAGCAGCCAAGACGCGGGTAGGGAGACCCAGTACTTC
NA	TRBV28	NA	TRBJ1-4	CASSLFREGRPATNEKLFF	TGTGCCAGCAGTTTATTCAGGGAGGGCCGACCCGCGACTAATGAAAAACTGTTTTTT
NA	TRBV7-2	NA	TRBJ2-6	CASSFISGANVLTF	TGTGCCAGCAGCTTCATCTCTGGGGCCAACGTCCTGACTTTC
NA	TRBV19	NA	TRBJ1-6	CASSQTGGSYNSPLHF	TGTGCCAGTTCCCAGACCGGGGGATCCTATAATTCACCCCTCCACTTT